The 4 T cell receptor beta chains below were found in one sample sequenced in a study of blood T cell repertoires in COVID-19. Sequencing was performed with immunoSEQ multiplex PCR; in TCRdb, only in-frame clones are kept and a portion is missing. The data show some 390,000 clones, roughly 90% seen once. Specimen: peripheral blood. These receptors were collected from a woman between 35 and 50 years old with COVID-19, enrolled during active disease.

The V and J genes are TRBV25-1 and TRBJ1-5; D possibly corresponds to TRBD1 (5 bases). Germline CDR1 and CDR2: MGHDK and SYGVNS. The germline V and J ends were trimmed by 3 bases and 4 bases, with 10 bases remaining between them. The CDR3 spans 14 residues. The CDR3 DNA sequence: TGTGCCAGCAGTGACCGACAGCTAAATCAGCCCCAGCATTTT. Translated: CASSDRQLNQPQHF.

The V and J genes are TRBV4-1 and TRBJ1-5; the match to TRBD1 covers 7 bases. The length of the CDR3 is 13 residues. The V and J ends lost 3 bases and 7 bases, in that order; junction bases with no gene match: 3. The germline V gene has CDR1 MGHRA and CDR2 YSYEKL. The CDR3 DNA reads TGCGCCAGCAGCCATCAGGGGGACCAGCCCCAGCATTTT. This sequence encodes CASSHQGDQPQHF.

The gene calls are TRBV19 and TRBJ2-3; D might be TRBD2 (7 bases). CDR1 is LNHDA and CDR2 is SQIVND in the germline V gene (reference sequence). CDR3 length: 13 amino acids. V was cut by 0 bases and J by 8 bases, with 9 bases left in between. CDR3 amino acids: CASSIERGATQYF. The CDR3 bases are TGTGCCAGTAGTATAGAACGGGGGGCTACGCAGTATTTT.

The rearrangement links TRBV19 to TRBJ2-1, with 8 bases matching TRBD1. The germline V gene encodes CDR1 LNHDA and CDR2 SQIVND (reference sequence). After removal of 4 bases from V and 6 bases from J, the junction contained 8 bases not matched to a gene. CDR3 size: 15 residues. In nucleotides, the CDR3 is TGTGCCAGTAGTACAGGGGGCGGGTTAGGCAATGAGCAGTTCTTC. Its translation: CASSTGGGLGNEQFF.